This T cell receptor beta chain was found in a study of identical twins. Study-wide points: Out-of-frame TCR alpha sharing in monozygotic twins exceeded recombination model predictions. Analyses based on zero insertions could be partly confounded by invariant MAIT and iNKT cells. In drawing conclusions, the study used cross-sectional statistical analysis and did not follow the same donors.

TCRdb re-called the 5' RACE reads through MiXCR, storing one row per CDR3 protein. The sample has just under 550,000 distinct CDR3 sequences, roughly 15% seen once. Germline V lookup: CDR1 SGHRS, CDR2 YFSETQ. V dropped 0 bases and J dropped 0 bases, with 6 bases sitting between them. This CDR3 contains 15 residues. This clonotype was found a few times. Its antigen is still unknown. This same sample was also part of a study on yellow fever vaccine responses in identical twins. As reported in that work: Twins' vaccine T cell responses were reported to seem partly convergent and partly personalized.

This TCR was recovered from a young woman in good health. Sequencing used CD4+ T cells sorted from blood. This chain uses TRBV5-1 with TRBJ2-2; D remains unclear. CDR3 DNA: TGCGCCAGCAGCTTGGTGGCAGCGAACACCGGGGAGCTGTTTTTT. Amino acid sequence: CASSLVAANTGELFF.